This T cell receptor beta chain derives from a study of neurological immune-mediated disorders. Overall study results and limits: HTLV-1-associated myelopathy had the most TCR clonal expansion, while multiple sclerosis had the least, a level that fell below healthy controls. No CDR3 amino acid sequences were shared by expanded clones across subjects, suggesting private repertoires in all groups.

Described time point: longitudinal time-point 3. The study built unsorted libraries from 2 million PBMCs kept at -80 C. Germline-derived CDR1 and CDR2 are SGHTA and FQGNSA. V shed 5 bases, J shed 8 bases, and the junction held 0 bases outside the gene matches. This CDR3 is 12 amino acids long. The team produced cDNA through 5'RACE using 10-nucleotide random UMIs. TCRdb reprocessed the 5' RACE reads via MiXCR and lists one record per CDR3 protein. This table has roughly 48,000 distinct CDR3 sequences, over 9.5% appearing once. This clonotype was counted at least ten times. Antigen unknown. This TCR came from a male donor with HTLV-1-associated myelopathy (HAM/TSP). The chain recombines TRBV7-2 with TRBJ2-2, with 9 nucleotides matching TRBD2. Sequencing was performed on PBMCs. The CDR3 bases are TGTGCCAGCAGCGGACTAGCGGGGGAGCTGTTTTTT. This sequence encodes CASSGLAGELFF.